This T cell receptor beta chain originates from a study of OX40 agonist ivuxolimab in advanced cancers. Turning to the overall study: Ivuxolimab, which targeted the costimulatory receptor OX40 (CD134), was an agonistic, fully human IgG2 monoclonal antibody. Intravenous ivuxolimab was administered to patients every 2 weeks at six dose levels: 0.01, 0.1, 0.3, 1.5, 3 and 10 mg/kg. Of the roughly 50 dose-escalation patients, hepatocellular carcinoma was present in about 20, melanoma in roughly 15, renal cell carcinoma in 9 and head and neck cancer in 9. In the dose-escalation cohort, about four fifths of patients were male, and the mean age was 60 years with a range of roughly 23 to 79. Prior anti-PD-1, anti-PD-L1 or anti-CTLA-4 therapy was permitted, and approximately 42% of dose-escalation patients had received checkpoint inhibitors. Partial responses were achieved by three dose-escalation patients, of whom one had hepatocellular carcinoma and two had cutaneous melanoma. Peripheral TCRbeta sequencing aimed to test whether ivuxolimab altered TCR sequence diversity and caused clonal T-cell expansion. The paper covers the monotherapy dose-escalation part of the phase I ivuxolimab trial, which included N ≈ 50 patients.

The CDR3, from cysteine to phenylalanine, totals 13 residues. Just the 39-base CDR3 DNA is kept, in frame starting at base 1. Relative to germline, V is 2 bases shorter and J is 0 bases shorter, with 5 bases between their ends. Looking up the germline V gene (reference sequence) yields CDR1 GTSNPN and CDR2 SVGIG. Points on this clone: The antigen this receptor binds is unknown. No base qualities exist here, and no much larger clone lies one base off it.

Study-wide conclusions, independent of this receptor: In the 0.1-3.0 mg/kg groups, partial responders were among the patients with the lowest normalized peripheral clonal expansion, particularly in CD8+ T cells. The antigen specificity of the peripheral T cells that underwent clonal expansion was not determined. Low levels of normalized T-cell clonal expansion were also shown by some nonresponding patients. At doses of 0.1 to 3.0 mg/kg, clonal expansion of both CD4+ and CD8+ blood T cells was observed from baseline to week 6. On average, CD8+ T cells showed more expanded clones than CD4+ T cells after ivuxolimab.

To sequence the TCRbeta CDR3 region, genomic DNA was isolated from the sorted cells. TCRbeta CDR3 regions were sequenced using the immunoSEQ Assay. Entries here come from immuneACCESS through TCRdb and include only in-frame sequences with V and J called. Some clones fail to appear in such tables; in the studies checked, an unresolved V gene covers under half of the shortfall, and the cause of the remainder is unknown. In this sample the table shows around 62,000 clones, roughly 87% of which occur a single time. The top ten hold 0.35% to 0.45% of the sample. The trial excluded patients who had a history of autoimmune disease or were on systemic immunosuppression. Peripheral blood for TCR sequencing was collected from all dose cohorts at baseline, on cycle 4 day 1, and on cycle 7 day 1. Samples came from an open-label, multicenter, first-in-human phase I dose-escalation trial of ivuxolimab. Adults with locally advanced or metastatic head and neck squamous cell, hepatocellular, melanoma or renal cell carcinoma were enrolled in the trial. CD4+ and CD8+ T cells were sorted separately from peripheral blood before TCR sequencing.

The TCR was taken from an adult with an advanced solid tumor such as melanoma, head and neck, liver or kidney cancer. This chain joins TRBV30 to TRBJ1-5, with an unclear D gene assignment. The sample consisted of CD4+ or CD8+ T cells sorted from blood, taken in a trial of the OX40 agonist ivuxolimab. CDR3 reads: CAWSRNSNQPQHF. DNA sequence: TGTGCCTGGAGTCGAAATAGCAATCAGCCCCAGCATTTT.